This T cell receptor (beta chain) was sequenced for a study of cytotoxic CD8 clonotypes in ibrutinib-treated CLL. Broader study findings: Patients had baseline clonality above age-matched healthy donors, and this clonality moved with circulating CD8+ T-cell counts. Private clonotypes, not public ones, expanded at ibrutinib response.

With sequencing, the targeted depth ranged from 1 in 200,000 to 1 in 1 million T cells. Method: immunoSEQ multiplex PCR; TCRdb's copy keeps in-frame clones and lacks some. The table lists about 130,000 clones, around three quarters of them singletons. Trimming stripped 6 bases from V and 5 bases from J, with 10 bases between. CDR3 length: 13 residues. Germline V gene sequence: CDR1 SNHLY, CDR2 FYNNEI. A word on this clone: The antigen remains undetermined.

The chain combines TRBV2 with TRBJ1-4, with D unresolved. The clonotype originates from a human donor with chronic lymphocytic leukemia. The sample consisted of PBMCs, taken after 12 months of ibrutinib treatment. CDR3 sequence: CASRTAQNEKLFF. For the CDR3, the DNA is TGTGCCAGCAGGACGGCCCAGAATGAAAAACTGTTTTTT.